This T cell receptor (beta chain) emerged from a study of Graves' ophthalmopathy and Graves' hyperthyroidism. RNA transcripts were the template, and TCR beta CDR3 regions were amplified from them. Amplification began with first-round RT-PCR using HTBI primers, then second-round multiplex PCR was performed. TCRdb re-called the multiplex PCR reads through MiXCR, storing one row per CDR3 protein. Of hundreds of thousands of distinct CDR3 sequences in the sample, around 40% were seen once. A duration under 3 months, NOSPECS ≥4, CAS ≥3 and moderate-to-severe activity characterized the donors with ophthalmopathy. This clonotype was recorded many times. Deletions cut 0 bases from V and 6 bases from J, with 9 bases between. Per the germline V gene, CDR1 is SGHVS and CDR2 is FNYEAQ. The CDR3 has 13 amino acids.

This receptor was taken from an adult man with Graves' ophthalmopathy. This rearrangement joins TRBV7-6 to TRBJ2-7; no clear D. Sequencing input: peripheral blood. CDR3 DNA sequence: TGTGCCAGCAGCTTAGCGCTAGATTTCGAGCAGTACTTC. It yields the protein CASSLALDFEQYF.